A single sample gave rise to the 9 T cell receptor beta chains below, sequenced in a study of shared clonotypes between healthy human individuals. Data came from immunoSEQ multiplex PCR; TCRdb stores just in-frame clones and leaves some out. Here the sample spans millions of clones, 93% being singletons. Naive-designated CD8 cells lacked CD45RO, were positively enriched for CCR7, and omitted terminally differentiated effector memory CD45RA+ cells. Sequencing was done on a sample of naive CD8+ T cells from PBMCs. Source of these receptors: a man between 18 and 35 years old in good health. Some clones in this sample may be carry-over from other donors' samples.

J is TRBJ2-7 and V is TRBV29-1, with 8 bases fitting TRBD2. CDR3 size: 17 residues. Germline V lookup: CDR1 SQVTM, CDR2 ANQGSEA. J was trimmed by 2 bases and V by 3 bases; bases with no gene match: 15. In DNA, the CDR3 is TGCAGCGTTGAGTCCCCCTTGGTTAGCGGGAACCCCTACGAGCAGTACTTC. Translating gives CSVESPLVSGNPYEQYF.

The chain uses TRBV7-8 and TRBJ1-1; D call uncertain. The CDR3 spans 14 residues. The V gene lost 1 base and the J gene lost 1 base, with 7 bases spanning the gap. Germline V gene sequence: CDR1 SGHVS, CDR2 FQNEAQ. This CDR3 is CASSLEGWNTEAFF. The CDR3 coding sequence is TGTGCCAGCAGCTTAGAGGGATGGAACACTGAAGCTTTCTTT.

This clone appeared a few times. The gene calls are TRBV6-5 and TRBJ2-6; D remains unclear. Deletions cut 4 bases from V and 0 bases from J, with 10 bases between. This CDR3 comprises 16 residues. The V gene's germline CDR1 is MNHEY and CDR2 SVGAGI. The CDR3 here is CASSSWWSSGANVLTF. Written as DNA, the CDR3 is TGTGCCAGCAGTTCCTGGTGGTCCTCTGGGGCCAACGTCCTGACTTTC.

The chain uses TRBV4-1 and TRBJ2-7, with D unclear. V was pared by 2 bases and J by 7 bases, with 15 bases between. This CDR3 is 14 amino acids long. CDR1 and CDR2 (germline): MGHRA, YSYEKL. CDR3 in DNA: TGCGCCAGCAGCCAACGCGGCCCCGGTGGGGAGCAGTACTTC. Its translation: CASSQRGPGGEQYF.

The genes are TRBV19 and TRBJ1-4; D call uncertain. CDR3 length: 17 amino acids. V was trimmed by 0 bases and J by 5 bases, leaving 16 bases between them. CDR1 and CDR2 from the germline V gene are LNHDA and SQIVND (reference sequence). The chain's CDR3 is CASSIDREGPKNEKLFF. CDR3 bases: TGTGCCAGTAGTATAGATCGAGAAGGGCCGAAAAATGAAAAACTGTTTTTT.

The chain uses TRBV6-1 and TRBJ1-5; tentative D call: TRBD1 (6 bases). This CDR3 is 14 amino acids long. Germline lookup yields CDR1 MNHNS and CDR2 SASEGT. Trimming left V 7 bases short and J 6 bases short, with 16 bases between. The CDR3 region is CASIPLEGGQPQHF. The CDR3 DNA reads TGTGCCAGCATCCCCTTGGAGGGGGGTCAGCCCCAGCATTTT.

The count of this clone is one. The CDR3 here is CASSLGSGVEAFF. The DNA for the CDR3 is TGTGCCAGCAGCTTGGGTTCAGGGGTCGAAGCTTTCTTT. J is TRBJ1-1 and V is TRBV5-6; D perhaps matches TRBD1 (6 bases). The CDR3 spans 13 residues. Trimming stripped 0 bases from V and 8 bases from J, with 11 bases between. Germline loops: CDR1 SGHDT, CDR2 YYEEEE.

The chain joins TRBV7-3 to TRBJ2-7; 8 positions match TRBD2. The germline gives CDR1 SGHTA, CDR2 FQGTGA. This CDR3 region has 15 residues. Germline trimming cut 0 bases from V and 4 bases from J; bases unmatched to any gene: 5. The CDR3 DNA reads TGTGCCAGCAGCTTAACTGGGGGACTAGGGTACGAGCAGTACTTC. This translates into CASSLTGGLGYEQYF. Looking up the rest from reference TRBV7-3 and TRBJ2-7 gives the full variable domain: GAGVSQTPSNKVTEKGKYVELRCDPISGHTALYWYRQSLGQGPEFLIYFQGTGAADDSGLPNDRFFAVRPEGSVSTLKIQRTERGDSAVYLCASSLTGGLGYEQYFGPGTRLTVT.

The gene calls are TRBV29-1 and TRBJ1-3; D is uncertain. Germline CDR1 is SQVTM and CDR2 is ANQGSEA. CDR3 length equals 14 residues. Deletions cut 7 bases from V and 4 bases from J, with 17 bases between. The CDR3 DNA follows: TGCAGCGCCGAAGGTGCCTCTCTCGGAAACACCATATATTTT. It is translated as CSAEGASLGNTIYF.